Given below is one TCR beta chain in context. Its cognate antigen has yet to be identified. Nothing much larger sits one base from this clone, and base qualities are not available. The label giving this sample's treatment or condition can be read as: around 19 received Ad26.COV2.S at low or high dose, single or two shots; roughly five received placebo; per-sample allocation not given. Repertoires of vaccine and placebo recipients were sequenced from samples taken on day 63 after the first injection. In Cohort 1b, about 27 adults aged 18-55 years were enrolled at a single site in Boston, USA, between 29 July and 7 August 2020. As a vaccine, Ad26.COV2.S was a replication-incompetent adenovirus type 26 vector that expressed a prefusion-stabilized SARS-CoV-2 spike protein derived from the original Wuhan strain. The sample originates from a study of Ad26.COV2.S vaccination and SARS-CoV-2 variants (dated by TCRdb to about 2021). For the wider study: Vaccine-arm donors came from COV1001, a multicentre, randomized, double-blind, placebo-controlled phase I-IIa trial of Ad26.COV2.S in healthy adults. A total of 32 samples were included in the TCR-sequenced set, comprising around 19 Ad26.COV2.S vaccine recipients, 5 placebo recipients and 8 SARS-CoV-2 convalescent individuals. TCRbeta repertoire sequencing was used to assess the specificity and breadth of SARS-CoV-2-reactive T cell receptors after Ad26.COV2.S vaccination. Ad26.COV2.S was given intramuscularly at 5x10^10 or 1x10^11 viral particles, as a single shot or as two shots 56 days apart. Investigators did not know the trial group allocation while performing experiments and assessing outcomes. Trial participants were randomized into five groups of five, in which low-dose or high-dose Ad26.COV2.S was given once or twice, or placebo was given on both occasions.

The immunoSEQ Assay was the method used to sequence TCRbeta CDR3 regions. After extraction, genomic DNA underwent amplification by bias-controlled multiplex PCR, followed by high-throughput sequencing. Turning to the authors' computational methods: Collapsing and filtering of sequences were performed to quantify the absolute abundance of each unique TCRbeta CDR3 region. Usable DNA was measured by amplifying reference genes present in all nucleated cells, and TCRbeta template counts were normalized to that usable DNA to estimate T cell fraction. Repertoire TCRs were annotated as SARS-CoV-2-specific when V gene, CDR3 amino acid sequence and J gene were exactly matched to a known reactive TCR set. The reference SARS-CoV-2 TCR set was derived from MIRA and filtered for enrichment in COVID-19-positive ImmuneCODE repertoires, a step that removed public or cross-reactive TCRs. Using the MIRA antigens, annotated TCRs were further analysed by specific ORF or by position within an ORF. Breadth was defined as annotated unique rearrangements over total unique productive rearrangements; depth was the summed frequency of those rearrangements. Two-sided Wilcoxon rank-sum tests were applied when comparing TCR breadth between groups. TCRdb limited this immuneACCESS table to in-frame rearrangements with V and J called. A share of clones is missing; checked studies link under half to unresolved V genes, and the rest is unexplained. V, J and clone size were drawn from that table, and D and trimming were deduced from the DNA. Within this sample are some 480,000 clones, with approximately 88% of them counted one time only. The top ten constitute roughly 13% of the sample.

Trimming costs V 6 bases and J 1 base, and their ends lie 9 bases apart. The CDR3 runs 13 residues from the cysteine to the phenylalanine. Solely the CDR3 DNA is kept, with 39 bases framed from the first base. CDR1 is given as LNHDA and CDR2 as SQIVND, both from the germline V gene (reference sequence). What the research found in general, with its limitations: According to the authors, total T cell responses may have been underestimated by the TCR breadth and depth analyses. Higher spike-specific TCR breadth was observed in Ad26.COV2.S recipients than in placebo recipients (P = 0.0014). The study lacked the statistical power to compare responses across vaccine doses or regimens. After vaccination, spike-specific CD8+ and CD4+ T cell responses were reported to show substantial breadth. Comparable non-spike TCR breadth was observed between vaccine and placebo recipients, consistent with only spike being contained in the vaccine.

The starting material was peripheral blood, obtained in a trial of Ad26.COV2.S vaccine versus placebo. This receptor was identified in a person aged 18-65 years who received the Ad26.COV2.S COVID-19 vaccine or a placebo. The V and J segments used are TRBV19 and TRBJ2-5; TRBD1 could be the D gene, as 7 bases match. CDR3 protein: CASSRGAQETQYF. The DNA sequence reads TGTGCCAGTAGCAGGGGGGCCCAAGAGACCCAGTACTTC.